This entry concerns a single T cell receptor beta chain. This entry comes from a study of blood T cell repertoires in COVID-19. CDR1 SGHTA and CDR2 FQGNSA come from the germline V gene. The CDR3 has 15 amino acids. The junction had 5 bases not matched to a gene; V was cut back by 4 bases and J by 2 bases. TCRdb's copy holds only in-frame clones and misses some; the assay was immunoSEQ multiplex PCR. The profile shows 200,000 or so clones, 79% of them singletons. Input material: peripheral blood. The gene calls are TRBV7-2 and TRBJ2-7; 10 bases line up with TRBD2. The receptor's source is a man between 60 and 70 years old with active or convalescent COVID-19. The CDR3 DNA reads TGTGCCAGCAGCTCAGGACTAGCGGAGACCTACGAGCAGTACTTC. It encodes CASSSGLAETYEQYF.